This T cell receptor beta chain originates from a study of neoadjuvant anti-PD-1 for oral cavity cancer (dated by TCRdb to about 2021). Regarding the research as a whole: Patients mostly received three to four biweekly doses of nivolumab at 3 mg/kg before curative-intent surgical resection. Patients without progression received a fourth nivolumab dose around day 43 and underwent definitive surgical resection on days 50-56. Responders were defined as patients with complete response, partial response or stable disease by RECIST 1.1; non-responders were defined as patients with progression. The parent correlative cohort included about a dozen patients, with an approximately 31% response rate. What the authors observed across the whole study: After neoadjuvant nivolumab, non-responders showed significantly higher T cell clonality (Gini index) in PBMCs than responders did. Only a few patients per response group were included in the TCR analyses, and the authors called for validation in larger cohorts. Higher pretreatment blood TCRbeta clonality and lower post-treatment tumor TCRbeta clonality were correlated with higher pretreatment blood Treg/Th17 ratios.

V is cut back by 4 bases and J by 4 bases, with 15 bases in the junction unmatched. CDR1 and CDR2, per the germline V gene (reference sequence), are LNHDA and SQIVND. The CDR3, cysteine through phenylalanine, is 17 amino acids long. The sequence is cut down to CDR3 DNA, 51 bases in frame from base 1. PBMC libraries used mostly around 0.5 ug of input genomic DNA for deep sequencing, with six replicates per sample. The immunoSEQ hsTCRbeta kit was used to prepare TCRbeta libraries according to the manufacturer's instructions. The finished libraries were brought together in one pool at 2.5 to 3.5 nM, which was then read using an Illumina NovaSeq 6000 S4 flow cell. Processing in the source paper ran as follows. Raw data preprocessing and quality control were performed with the immunoSEQ Analyzer. The analysis was restricted to productive rearrangements, with each unique CDR3 amino acid sequence defining a clonotype. Using the R package tcR, the researchers computed the Gini-Simpson index as their estimate of repertoire clonality. Gini indices were compared with Student's t test, and associations with tumor size change were assessed by Pearson correlation. This immuneACCESS table, as held by TCRdb, lists in-frame sequences with V and J called but not all clones. Of the missing ones, under half trace to an unresolved V gene in checked studies; the others have no known cause. The V and J calls and clone size were taken over from that table, and D and trimming were inferred from the DNA. The sample data list approximately 74,000 clones, and roughly 80% of these were observed just once. The top ten clones comprise 3% to 3.5% of the sample.

As to this clone: Its antigen target is currently unknown. No quality values exist for individual bases; no much larger clone is one base distant.

In light of the paper, this sample's time point label describes: before neoadjuvant nivolumab. The patients had newly diagnosed stage II-IVA oral cavity squamous cell carcinoma and had not received any prior systemic or radiation treatment. Everyone in the cohort had locally advanced, HPV-negative oral cavity squamous cell carcinoma. No culture maintenance or expansion was done, as the peripheral blood mononuclear cells went straight to analysis. Samples came from a longitudinal correlative study of a single-arm phase II trial of neoadjuvant nivolumab in oral cavity squamous cell carcinoma. Genomic DNA-based TCRbeta sequencing was performed on subject-matched pre- and post-treatment PBMCs and tumors from three responders and three non-responders. Peripheral blood mononuclear cells were drawn once before nivolumab treatment and a second time after treatment, when surgery took place. The Maxwell RSC DNA from Cells kit was used to extract genomic DNA from PBMCs.

The sequencing used PBMCs, collected before nivolumab (anti-PD-1) treatment. The chain is assembled from TRBV19 and TRBJ2-7, with 8 bases in between that match TRBD2. The sequence derives from a person between 35 and 79 years old with oral cavity squamous cell carcinoma. The nucleotide sequence reads as follows: TGTGCCAGTAGTACAGGTAGAGCGGGAGCCAATATATACGAGCAGTACTTC. Its amino acids are CASSTGRAGANIYEQYF. The entire variable domain, with the stretches around the CDR3 drawn from the reference TRBV19 and TRBJ2-7 proteins, is DGGITQSPKYLFRKEGQNVTLSCEQNLNHDAMYWYRQDPGQGLRLIYYSQIVNDFQKGDIAEGYSVSREKKESFPLTVTSAQKNPTAFYLCASSTGRAGANIYEQYFGPGTRLTVT.